The clone carrying this T cell receptor beta chain was counted once. Its matching antigen is unknown. This CDR3 comprises 12 residues. The ends were cut back, 6 bases at V and 10 bases at J, with 10 bases in the middle. CDR1 is MNHEY, CDR2 SVGAGI, per germline. TCRdb re-analysed the reads in MiXCR, keeping a single row per CDR3 protein. The sample shows about 920,000 distinct CDR3 sequences, roughly a third of them seen only once. This entry is derived from a study of T cell repertoires in cytomegalovirus infection. Study as a whole: From public TCR beta signatures came an indication of both CMV infection and matching HLA type. Study-wide findings and caveats: Of the TCR beta families, the public ones yielded a cumulative frequency that identified carriers of CMV plus the relevant HLA.

This TCR came from a human donor in good health (CMV status not recorded). Some clones in this sample may be carry-over from other donors' samples. The sample in question was cultured CD8+ T cells from PBMCs, obtained from culture after CMV antigen stimulation. The chain uses TRBV6-5 and TRBJ1-6; no reliable D call. The CDR3 loop reads CASSPGKSPLHF. In DNA, the CDR3 is TGTGCCAGCAGCCCCGGGAAGTCACCCCTCCACTTT.